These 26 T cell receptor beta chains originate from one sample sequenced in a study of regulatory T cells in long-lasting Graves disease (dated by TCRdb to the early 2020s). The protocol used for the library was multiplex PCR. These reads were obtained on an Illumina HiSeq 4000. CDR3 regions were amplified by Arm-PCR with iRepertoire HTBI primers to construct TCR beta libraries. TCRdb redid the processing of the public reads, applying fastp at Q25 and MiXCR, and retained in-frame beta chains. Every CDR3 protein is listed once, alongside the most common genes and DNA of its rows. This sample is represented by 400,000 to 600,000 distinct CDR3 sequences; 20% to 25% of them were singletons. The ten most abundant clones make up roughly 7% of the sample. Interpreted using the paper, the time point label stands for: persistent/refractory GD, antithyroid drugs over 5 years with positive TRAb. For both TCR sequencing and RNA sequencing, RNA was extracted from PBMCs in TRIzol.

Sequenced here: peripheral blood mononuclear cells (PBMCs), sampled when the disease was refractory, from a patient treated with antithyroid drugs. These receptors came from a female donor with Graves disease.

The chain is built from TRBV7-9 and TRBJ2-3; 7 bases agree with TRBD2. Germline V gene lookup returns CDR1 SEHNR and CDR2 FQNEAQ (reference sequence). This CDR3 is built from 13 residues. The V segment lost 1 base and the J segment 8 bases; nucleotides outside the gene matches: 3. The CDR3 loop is CASSLGGRGTQYF. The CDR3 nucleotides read TGTGCCAGCAGCTTAGGCGGGAGAGGTACGCAGTATTTT.

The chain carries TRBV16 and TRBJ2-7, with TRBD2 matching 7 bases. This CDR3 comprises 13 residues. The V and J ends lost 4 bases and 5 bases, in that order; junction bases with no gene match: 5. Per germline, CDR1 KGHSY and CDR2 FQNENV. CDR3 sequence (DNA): TGTGCCAGCAGCCCACTGACTAGCCACGAGCAGTACTTC. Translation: CASSPLTSHEQYF.

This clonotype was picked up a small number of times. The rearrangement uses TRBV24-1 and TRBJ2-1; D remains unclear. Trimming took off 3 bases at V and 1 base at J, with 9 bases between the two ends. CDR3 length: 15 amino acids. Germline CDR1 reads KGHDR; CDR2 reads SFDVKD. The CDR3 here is CATSDAGGSYNEQFF. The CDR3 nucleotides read TGTGCCACCAGTGATGCTGGCGGTTCCTACAATGAGCAGTTCTTC.

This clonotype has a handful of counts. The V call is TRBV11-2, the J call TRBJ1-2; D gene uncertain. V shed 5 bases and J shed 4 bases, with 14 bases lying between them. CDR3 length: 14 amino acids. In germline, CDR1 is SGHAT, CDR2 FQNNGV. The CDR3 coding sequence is TGTGCCAGCAGCGCCCCGGGCAGGATCTATGGCTACACCTTC. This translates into CASSAPGRIYGYTF.

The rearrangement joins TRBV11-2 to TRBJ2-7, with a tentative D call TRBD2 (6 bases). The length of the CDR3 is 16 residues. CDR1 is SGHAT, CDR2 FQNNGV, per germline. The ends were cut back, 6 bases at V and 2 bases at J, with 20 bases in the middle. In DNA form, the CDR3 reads TGTGCCAGCAGAAGGGAGGTCGGAGCCCTTACCTACGAGCAGTACTTC. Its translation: CASRREVGALTYEQYF.

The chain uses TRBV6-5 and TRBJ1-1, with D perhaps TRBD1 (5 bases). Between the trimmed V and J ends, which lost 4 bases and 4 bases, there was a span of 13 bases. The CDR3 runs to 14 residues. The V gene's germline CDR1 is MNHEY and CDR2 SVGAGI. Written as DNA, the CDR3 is TGTGCCAGCAGTTGGGCAGGGTACGGCACTGAAGCTTTCTTT. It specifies CASSWAGYGTEAFF.

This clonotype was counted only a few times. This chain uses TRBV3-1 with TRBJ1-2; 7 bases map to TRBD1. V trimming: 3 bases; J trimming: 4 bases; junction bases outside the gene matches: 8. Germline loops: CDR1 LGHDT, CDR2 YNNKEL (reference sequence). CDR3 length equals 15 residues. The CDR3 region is CASSQRTGVGYGYTF. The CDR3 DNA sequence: TGTGCCAGCAGCCAGAGGACAGGCGTGGGCTATGGCTACACCTTC.

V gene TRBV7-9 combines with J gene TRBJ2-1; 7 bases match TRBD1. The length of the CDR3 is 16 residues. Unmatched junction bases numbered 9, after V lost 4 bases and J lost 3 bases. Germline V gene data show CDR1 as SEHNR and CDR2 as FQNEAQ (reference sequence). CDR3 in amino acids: CASSSDRSEIYNEQFF. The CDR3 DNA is TGTGCCAGCAGCTCGGACAGGAGTGAGATCTACAATGAGCAGTTCTTC.

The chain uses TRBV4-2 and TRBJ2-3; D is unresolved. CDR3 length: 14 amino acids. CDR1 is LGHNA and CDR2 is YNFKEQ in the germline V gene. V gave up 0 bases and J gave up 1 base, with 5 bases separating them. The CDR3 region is CASSQDAGTDTQYF. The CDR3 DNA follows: TGTGCCAGCAGCCAAGATGCCGGCACAGATACGCAGTATTTT.

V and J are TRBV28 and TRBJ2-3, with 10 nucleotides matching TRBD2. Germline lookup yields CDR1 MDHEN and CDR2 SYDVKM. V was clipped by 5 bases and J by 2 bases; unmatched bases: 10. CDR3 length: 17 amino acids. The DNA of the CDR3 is TGTGCCAGCAGTGACGGTCTGGGGACTAGCGACACAGATACGCAGTATTTT. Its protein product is CASSDGLGTSDTDTQYF. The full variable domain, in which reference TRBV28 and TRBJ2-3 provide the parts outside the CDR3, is DVKVTQSSRYLVKRTGEKVFLECVQDMDHENMFWYRQDPGLGLRLIYFSYDVKMKEKGDIPEGYSVSREKKERFSLILESASTNQTSMYLCASSDGLGTSDTDTQYFGPGTRLTVL.

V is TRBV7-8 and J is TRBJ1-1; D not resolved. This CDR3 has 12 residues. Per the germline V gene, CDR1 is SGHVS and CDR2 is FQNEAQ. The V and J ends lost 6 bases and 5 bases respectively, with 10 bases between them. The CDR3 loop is CASRGILTEAFF. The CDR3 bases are TGTGCCAGCAGAGGGATTCTGACTGAAGCTTTCTTT.

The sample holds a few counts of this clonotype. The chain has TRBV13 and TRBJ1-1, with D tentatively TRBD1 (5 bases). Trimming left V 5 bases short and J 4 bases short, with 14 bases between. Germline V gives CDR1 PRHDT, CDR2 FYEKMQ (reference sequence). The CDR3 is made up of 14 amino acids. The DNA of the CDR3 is TGTGCCAGCAGCGCTCGCCCGGGGGGCACTGAAGCTTTCTTT. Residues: CASSARPGGTEAFF.

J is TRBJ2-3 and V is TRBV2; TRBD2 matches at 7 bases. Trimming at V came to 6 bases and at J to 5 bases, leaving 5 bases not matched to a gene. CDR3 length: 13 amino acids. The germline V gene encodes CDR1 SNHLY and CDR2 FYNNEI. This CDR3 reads CASRGLGGDTQYF. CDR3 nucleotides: TGTGCCAGCAGAGGACTAGGCGGAGATACGCAGTATTTT.

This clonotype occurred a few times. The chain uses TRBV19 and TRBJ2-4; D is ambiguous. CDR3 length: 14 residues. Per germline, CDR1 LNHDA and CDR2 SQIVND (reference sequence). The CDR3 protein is CAKTPRLAKNIQYF. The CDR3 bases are TGTGCGAAGACCCCGAGACTAGCCAAAAACATTCAGTACTTC.

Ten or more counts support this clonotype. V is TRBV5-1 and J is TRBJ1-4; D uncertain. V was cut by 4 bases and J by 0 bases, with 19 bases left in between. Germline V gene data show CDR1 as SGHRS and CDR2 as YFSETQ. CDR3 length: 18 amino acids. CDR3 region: CASSLEPWTRATNEKLFF. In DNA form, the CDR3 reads TGCGCCAGCAGCCTTGAACCCTGGACGCGGGCAACTAATGAAAAACTGTTTTTT. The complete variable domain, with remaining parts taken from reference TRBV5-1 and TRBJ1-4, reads KAGVTQTPRYLIKTRGQQVTLSCSPISGHRSVSWYQQTPGQGLQFLFEYFSETQRNKGNFPGRFSGRQFSNSRSEMNVSTLELGDSALYLCASSLEPWTRATNEKLFFGSGTQLSVL.

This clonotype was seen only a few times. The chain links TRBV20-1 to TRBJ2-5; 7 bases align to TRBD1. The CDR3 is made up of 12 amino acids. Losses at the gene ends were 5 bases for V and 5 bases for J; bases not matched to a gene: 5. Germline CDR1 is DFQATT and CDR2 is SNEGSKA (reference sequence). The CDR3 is CSALKQGETQYF. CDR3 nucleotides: TGCAGTGCTTTAAAACAGGGGGAGACCCAGTACTTC.

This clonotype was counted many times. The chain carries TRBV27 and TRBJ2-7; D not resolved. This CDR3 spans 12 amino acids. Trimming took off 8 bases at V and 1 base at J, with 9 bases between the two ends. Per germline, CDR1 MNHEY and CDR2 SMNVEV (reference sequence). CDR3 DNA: TGTGCCAGCGCAGCGAATTCCTACGAGCAGTACTTC. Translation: CASAANSYEQYF.

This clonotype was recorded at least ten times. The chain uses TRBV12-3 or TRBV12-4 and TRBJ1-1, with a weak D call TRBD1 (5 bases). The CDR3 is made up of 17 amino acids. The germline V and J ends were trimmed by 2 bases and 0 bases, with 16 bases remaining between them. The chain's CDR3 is CASSLSSGLFLNTEAFF. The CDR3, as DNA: TGTGCCAGCAGTTTATCATCGGGACTCTTCCTGAACACTGAAGCTTTCTTT.

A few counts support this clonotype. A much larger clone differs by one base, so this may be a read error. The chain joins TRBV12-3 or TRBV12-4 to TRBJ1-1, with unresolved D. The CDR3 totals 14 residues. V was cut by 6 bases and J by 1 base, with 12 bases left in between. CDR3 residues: CASSHAGRNTEAFF. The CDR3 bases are TGTGCCAGCAGCCACGCCGGACGGAACACTGAAGCTTTCTTT.

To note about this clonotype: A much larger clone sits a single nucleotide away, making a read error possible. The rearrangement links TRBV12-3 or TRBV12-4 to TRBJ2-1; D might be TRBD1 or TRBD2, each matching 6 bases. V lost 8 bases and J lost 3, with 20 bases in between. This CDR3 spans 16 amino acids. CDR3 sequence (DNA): TGTGCCAGCGAAACCCCAGGGGCGGGGATCTACAATGAGCAGTTCTTC. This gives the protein CASETPGAGIYNEQFF.

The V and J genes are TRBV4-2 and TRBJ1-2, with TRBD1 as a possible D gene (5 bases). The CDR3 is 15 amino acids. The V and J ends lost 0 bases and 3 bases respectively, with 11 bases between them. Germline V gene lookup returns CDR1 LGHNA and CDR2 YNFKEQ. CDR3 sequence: CASSQDWGIDYGYTF. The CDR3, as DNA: TGTGCCAGCAGCCAAGATTGGGGCATCGACTATGGCTACACCTTC.

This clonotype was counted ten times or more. The chain's CDR3 is CASSFKQGAGEKLFF. The DNA of the CDR3 is TGTGCCAGCAGTTTTAAACAGGGGGCGGGTGAAAAACTGTTTTTT. This rearrangement joins TRBV12-3 or TRBV12-4 to TRBJ1-4, with TRBD1 identical over 9 bases. V lost 3 bases to trimming and J lost 7 bases; unmatched junction nucleotides: 6. The CDR3 sequence is 15 residues long.

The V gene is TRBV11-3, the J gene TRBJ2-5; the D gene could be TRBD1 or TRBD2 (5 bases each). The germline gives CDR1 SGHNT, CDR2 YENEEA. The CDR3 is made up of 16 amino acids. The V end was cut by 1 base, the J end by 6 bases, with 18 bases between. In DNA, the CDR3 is TGTGCCAGCAGCTTAGGTCCCCCTGAAGAGGGGAAGACCCAGTACTTC. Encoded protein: CASSLGPPEEGKTQYF.

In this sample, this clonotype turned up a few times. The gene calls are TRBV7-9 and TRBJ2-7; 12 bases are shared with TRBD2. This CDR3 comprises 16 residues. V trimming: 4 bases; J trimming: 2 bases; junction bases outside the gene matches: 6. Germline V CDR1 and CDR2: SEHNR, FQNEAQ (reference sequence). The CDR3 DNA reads TGTGCCAGCAGCTCACCGACTAGCGGGAGTACCTACGAGCAGTACTTC. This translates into CASSSPTSGSTYEQYF.

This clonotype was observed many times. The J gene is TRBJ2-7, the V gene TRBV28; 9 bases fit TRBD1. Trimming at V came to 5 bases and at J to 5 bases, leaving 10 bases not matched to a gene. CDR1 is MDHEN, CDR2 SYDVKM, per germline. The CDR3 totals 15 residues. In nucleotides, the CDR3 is TGTGCCAGCAGTACTACCCCGGGACAGGGCCACGAGCAGTACTTC. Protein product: CASSTTPGQGHEQYF.

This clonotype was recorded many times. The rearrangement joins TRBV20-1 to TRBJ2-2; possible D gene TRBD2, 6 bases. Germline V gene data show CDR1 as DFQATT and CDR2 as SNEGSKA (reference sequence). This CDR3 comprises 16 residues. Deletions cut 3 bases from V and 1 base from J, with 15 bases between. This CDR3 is CSARHPAGRNTGELFF. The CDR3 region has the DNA TGCAGTGCTAGGCACCCTGCGGGACGGAACACCGGGGAGCTGTTTTTT.